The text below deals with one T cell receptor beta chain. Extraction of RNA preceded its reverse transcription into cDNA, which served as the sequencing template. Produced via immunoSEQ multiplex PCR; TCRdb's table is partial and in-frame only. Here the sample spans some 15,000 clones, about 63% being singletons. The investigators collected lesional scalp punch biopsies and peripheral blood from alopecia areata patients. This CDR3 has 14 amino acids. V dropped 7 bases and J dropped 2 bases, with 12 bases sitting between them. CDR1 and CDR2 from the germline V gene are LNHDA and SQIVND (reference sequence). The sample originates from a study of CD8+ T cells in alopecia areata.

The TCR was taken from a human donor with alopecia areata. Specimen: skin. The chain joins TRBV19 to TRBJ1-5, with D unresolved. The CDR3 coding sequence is TGTGCCAGTACCACCCCTGAGGGCAATCAGCCCCAGCATTTT. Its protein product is CASTTPEGNQPQHF.